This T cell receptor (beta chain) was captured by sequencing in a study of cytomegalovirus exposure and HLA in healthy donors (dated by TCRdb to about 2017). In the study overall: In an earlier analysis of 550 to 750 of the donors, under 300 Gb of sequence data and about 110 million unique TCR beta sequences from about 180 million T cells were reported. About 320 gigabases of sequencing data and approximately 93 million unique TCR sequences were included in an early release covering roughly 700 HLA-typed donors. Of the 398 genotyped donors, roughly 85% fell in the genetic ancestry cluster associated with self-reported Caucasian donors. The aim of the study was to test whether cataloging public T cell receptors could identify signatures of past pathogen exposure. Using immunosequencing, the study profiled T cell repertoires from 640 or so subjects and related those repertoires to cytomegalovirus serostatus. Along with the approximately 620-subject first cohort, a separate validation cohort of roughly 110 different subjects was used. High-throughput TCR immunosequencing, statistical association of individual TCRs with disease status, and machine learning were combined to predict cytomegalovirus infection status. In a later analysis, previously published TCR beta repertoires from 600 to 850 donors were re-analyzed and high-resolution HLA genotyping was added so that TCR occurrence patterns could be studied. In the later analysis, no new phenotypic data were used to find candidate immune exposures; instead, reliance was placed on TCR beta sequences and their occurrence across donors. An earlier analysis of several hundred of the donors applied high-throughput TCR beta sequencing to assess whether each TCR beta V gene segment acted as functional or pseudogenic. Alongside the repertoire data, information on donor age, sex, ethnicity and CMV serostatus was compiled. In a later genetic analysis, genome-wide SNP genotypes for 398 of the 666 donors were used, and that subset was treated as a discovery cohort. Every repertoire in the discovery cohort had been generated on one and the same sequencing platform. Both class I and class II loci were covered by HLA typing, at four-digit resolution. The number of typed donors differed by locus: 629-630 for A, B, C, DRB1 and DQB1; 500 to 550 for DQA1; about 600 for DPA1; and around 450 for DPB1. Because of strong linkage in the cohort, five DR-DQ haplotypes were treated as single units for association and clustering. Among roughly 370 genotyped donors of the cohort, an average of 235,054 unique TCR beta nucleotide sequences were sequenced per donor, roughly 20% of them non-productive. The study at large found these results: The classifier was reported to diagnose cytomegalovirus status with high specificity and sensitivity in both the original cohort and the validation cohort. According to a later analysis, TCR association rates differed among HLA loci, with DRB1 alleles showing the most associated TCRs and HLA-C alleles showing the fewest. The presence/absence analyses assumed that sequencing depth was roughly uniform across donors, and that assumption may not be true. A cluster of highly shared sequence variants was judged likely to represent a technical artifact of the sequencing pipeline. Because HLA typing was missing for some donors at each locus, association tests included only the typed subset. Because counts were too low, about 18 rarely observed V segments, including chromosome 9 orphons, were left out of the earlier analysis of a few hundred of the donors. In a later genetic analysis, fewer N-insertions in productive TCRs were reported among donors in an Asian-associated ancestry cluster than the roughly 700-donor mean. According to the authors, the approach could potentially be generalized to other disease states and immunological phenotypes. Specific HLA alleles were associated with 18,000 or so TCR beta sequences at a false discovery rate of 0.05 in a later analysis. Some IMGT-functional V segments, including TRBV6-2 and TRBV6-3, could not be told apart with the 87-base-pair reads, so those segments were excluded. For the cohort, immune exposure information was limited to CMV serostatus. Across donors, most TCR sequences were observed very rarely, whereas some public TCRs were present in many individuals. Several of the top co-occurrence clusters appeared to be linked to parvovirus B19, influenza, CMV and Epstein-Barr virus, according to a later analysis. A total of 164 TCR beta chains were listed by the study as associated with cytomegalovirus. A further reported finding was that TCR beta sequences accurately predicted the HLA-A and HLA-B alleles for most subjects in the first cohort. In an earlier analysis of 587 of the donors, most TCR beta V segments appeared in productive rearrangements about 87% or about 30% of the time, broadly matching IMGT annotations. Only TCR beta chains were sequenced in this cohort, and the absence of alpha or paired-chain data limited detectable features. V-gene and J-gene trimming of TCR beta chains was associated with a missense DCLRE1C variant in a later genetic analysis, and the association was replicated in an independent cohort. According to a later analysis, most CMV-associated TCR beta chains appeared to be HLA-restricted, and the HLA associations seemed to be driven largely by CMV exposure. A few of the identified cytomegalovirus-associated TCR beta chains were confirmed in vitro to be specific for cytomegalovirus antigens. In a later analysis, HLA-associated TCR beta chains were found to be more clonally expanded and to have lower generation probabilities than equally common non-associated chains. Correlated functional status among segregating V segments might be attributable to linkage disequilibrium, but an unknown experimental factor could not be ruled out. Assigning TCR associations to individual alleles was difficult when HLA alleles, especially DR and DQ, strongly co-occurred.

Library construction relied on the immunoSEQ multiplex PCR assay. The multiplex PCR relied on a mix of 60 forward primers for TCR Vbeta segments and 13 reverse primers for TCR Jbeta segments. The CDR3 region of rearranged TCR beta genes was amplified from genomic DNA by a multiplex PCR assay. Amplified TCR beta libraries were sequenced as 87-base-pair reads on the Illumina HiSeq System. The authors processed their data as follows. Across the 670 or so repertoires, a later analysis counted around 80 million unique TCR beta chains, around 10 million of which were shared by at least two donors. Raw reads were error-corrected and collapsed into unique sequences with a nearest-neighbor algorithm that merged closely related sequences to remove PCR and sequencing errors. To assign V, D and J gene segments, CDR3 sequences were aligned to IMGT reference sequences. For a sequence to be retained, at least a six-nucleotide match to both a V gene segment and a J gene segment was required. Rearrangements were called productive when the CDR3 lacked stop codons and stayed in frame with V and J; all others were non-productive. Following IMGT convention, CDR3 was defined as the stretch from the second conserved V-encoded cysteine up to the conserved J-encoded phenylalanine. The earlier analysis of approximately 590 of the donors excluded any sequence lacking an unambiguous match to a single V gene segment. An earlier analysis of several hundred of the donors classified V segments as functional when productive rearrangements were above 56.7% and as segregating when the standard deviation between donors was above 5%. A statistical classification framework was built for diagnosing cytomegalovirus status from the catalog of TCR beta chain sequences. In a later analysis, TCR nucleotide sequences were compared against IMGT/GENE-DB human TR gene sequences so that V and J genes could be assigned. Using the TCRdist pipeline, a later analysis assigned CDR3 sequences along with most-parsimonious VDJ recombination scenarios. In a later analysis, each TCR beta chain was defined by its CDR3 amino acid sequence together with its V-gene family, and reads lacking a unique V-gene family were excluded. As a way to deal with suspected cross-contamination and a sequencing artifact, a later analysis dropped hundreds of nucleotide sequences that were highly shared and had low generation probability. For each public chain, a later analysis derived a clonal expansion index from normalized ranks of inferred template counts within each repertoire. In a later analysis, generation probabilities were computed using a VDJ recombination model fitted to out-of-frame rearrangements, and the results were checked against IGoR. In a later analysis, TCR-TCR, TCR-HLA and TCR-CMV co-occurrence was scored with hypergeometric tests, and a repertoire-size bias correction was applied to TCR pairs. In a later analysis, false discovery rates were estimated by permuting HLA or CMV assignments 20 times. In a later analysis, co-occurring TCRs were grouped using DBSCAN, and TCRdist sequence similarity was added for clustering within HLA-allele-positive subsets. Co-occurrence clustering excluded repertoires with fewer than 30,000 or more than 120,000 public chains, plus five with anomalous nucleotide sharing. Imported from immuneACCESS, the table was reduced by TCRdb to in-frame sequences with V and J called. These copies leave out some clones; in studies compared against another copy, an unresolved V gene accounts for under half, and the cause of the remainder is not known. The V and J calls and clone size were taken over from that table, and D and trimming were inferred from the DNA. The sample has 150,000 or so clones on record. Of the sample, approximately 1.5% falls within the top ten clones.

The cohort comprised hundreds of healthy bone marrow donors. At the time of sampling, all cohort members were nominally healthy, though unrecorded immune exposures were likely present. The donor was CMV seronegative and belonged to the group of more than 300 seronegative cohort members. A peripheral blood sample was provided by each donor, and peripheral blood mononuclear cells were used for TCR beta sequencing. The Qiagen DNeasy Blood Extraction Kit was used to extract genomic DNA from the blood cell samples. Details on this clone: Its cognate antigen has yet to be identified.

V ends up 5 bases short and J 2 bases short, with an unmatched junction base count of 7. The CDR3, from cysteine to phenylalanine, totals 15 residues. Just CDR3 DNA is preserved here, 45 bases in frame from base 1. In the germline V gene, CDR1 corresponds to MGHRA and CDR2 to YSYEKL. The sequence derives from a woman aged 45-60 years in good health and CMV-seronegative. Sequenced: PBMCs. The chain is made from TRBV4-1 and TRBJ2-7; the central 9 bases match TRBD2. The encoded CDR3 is CASSRLAESAYEQYF. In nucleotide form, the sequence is TGCGCCAGCAGCAGACTAGCGGAGAGCGCCTACGAGCAGTACTTC.